The 7 T cell receptor beta chains below come from one sample, sequenced in a study of blood T cell repertoires in COVID-19. The assay was immunoSEQ multiplex PCR, and TCRdb's table has in-frame clones only and misses some. The repertoire includes about 280,000 clones, about 90% of them detected once, and 2% to 2.5% sits in the top ten. The sequenced sample was peripheral blood. Source of these receptors: a woman aged 50 to 60 who had recovered from COVID-19.

The CDR3 here is CASSTTGRGTGELFF. CDR3 DNA sequence: TGTGCCAGTAGTACTACAGGGCGAGGAACCGGGGAGCTGTTTTTT. The V call is TRBV19, the J call TRBJ2-2, with D perhaps matching TRBD1 (6 bases). Trimming took off 4 bases at V and 5 bases at J, with 14 bases between the two ends. The CDR3 contains 15 residues. Per the germline V gene, CDR1 is LNHDA and CDR2 is SQIVND (reference sequence).

Concerning this clone itself: Different DNA sequences within this sample yield the same CDR3. The CDR3 DNA is TGTGCCACCAGCAGAGAGGGCGGGTCCCAAGAGACCCAGTACTTC. Protein sequence: CATSREGGSQETQYF. The chain recombines TRBV15 with TRBJ2-5; possibly TRBD2 for D (5 bases). Germline V CDR1 and CDR2: LNHNV, YYDKDF (reference sequence). V was trimmed by 0 bases and J by 1 base, leaving 9 bases between them. This CDR3 is 15 amino acids long.

This chain's CDR3 is CASRQAFSGTNTGELFF. In nucleotides, the CDR3 is TGTGCCAGCAGACAAGCCTTTAGCGGGACTAACACCGGGGAGCTGTTTTTT. The chain is built from TRBV2 and TRBJ2-2, with 8 positions matching TRBD2. The trim removed 6 bases at V and 2 bases at J, leaving 11 bases unmatched. There are 17 residues in the CDR3. Germline assignment: CDR1 SNHLY and CDR2 FYNNEI.

The chain employs TRBV4-1 and TRBJ2-4; possible D gene TRBD2, 7 bases. The CDR3 covers 17 residues. The germline gives CDR1 MGHRA, CDR2 YSYEKL. V lost 0 bases and J 1 base, leaving 13 bases between the germline ends. The CDR3 sequence is CASSQDKKGGAKNIQYF. The CDR3 region has the DNA TGCGCCAGCAGCCAAGATAAAAAGGGGGGGGCCAAAAACATTCAGTACTTC.

The V call is TRBV7-3, the J call TRBJ2-7, with 9 nucleotides matching TRBD2. J lost 6 bases, V lost 2 bases, and 8 bases had no gene match. The CDR3 runs 15 residues. The V gene's germline CDR1 is SGHTA and CDR2 FQGTGA. The CDR3 DNA reads as TGTGCCAGCAGCTTATCTGGCGGGAGGGCTCCCGAGCAGTACTTC. Its protein product is CASSLSGGRAPEQYF.

The chain recombines TRBV20-1 with TRBJ1-1; D is unclear. The CDR3 is made up of 16 amino acids. Trimming shortened V by 3 bases and J by 0 bases, and 17 bases separated the two germline ends. Germline-derived CDR1 and CDR2 are DFQATT and SNEGSKA (reference sequence). The CDR3 DNA follows: TGCAGTGCTAGTCGAGGTACCCTCAACATGAACACTGAAGCTTTCTTT. Protein product: CSASRGTLNMNTEAFF.

The gene calls are TRBV28 and TRBJ1-2; D gene uncertain. Germline CDR1 reads MDHEN; CDR2 reads SYDVKM. The V end lost 2 bases, the J end lost 8 bases, and 9 bases lay between the germline ends. The CDR3 loop spans 12 amino acids. The CDR3 loop reads CASSLSGGGYTF. CDR3 coding DNA: TGTGCCAGCAGTTTAAGCGGTGGAGGCTACACCTTC.